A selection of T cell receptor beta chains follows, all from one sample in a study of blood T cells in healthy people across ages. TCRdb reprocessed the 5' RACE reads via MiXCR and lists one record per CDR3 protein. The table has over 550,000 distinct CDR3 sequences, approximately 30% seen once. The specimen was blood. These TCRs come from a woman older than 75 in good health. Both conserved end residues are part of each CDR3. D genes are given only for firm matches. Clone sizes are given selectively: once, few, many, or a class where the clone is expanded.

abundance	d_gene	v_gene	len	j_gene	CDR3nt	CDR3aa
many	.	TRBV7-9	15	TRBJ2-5	TGTGCCAGCAGTTTCGACGGGGGCGAACAAGAGACCCAGTACTTC	CASSFDGGEQETQYF
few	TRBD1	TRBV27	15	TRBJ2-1	TGTGCCACGCCGGGGTGGGACAGGGGACGCAATGAGCAGTTCTTC	CATPGWDRGRNEQFF
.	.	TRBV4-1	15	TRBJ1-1	TGCGCCAGCGGCCATGAGGGTAGGGAGAACACTGAAGCTTTCTTT	CASGHEGRENTEAFF
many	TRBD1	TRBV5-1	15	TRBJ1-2	TGCGCCAGCAGCTTGGAGGTGGGACAGAACTATGGCTACACCTTC	CASSLEVGQNYGYTF
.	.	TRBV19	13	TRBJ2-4	TGTGCCAGTAGTATGCGCAGGCAGAACATTCAGTACTTC	CASSMRRQNIQYF
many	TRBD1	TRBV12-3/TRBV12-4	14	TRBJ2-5	TGTGCCAGCAGACCCGGGACAGGGGTAGAGACCCAGTACTTC	CASRPGTGVETQYF
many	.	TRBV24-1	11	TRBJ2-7	TGTGCCACCTCTCTGGGTGCCGAGCAGTACTTC	CATSLGAEQYF
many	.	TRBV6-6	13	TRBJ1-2	TGTGCCAGCAAATGGGGATCCGGGTATGGCTACACCTTC	CASKWGSGYGYTF
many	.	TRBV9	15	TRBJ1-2	TGTGCCAGCAGCGTAGCTTGGGGTATTTCGGATGGCTACACCTTC	CASSVAWGISDGYTF
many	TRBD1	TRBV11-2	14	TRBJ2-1	TGTGCCAGCAGCTTAGGGGGACAGGGGTGGGAGCAGTTCTTC	CASSLGGQGWEQFF
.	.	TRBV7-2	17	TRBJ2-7	TGTGTCAGCAGCCGGACGTCAGGACCCAGCTCCTACAATGAGCAGTACTTC	CVSSRTSGPSSYNEQYF
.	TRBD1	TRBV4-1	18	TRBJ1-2	TGCGCCGGCAGCAAGACCGGGACAGGGGGCGAGAGGGCCTATGGCTACACCTTC	CAGSKTGTGGERAYGYTF
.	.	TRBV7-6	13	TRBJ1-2	TGTGCCAGCAGCTTTACGGACAGCGATGGCTACACCTTC	CASSFTDSDGYTF
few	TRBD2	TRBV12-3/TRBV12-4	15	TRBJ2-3	TGTGCCAGCAGCCCCTCGGGGGGGGAGGTAGATACGCAGTATTTT	CASSPSGGEVDTQYF
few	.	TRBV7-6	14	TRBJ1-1	TGTGCCAGCAGCTTGGCGGTCAGCGACACTGAAGCTTTCTTT	CASSLAVSDTEAFF
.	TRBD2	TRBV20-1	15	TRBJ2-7	TGCAGTGCTAGAGATATAGCGGGGGGCTCCTACGAGCAGTACTTC	CSARDIAGGSYEQYF
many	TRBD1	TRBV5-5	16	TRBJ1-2	TGTGCCAGCAGCCCCGGGACAGGGGTCTCCACCTATGGCTACACCTTC	CASSPGTGVSTYGYTF
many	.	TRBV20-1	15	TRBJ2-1	TGCAGTGCTAGAGTTGGGTCAGGGTGGTACAATGAGCAGTTCTTC	CSARVGSGWYNEQFF
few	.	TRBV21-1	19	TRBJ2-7	TGTGCCAGCAGCAAAGGCAATGGGCTAGCGTTTCGAGGGGACTACGAGCAGTACTTC	CASSKGNGLAFRGDYEQYF
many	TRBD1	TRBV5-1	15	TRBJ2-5	TGCGCCAGCAGCATCGCCGGGACAGGGAAAGAGACCCAGTACTTC	CASSIAGTGKETQYF
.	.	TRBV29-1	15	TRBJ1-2	TGCAGCGTTGTCAGGACAGAAAATATGGGCTATGGCTACACCTTC	CSVVRTENMGYGYTF
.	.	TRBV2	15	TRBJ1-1	TGTGCCAGCACTACAGGGAGGGCAGTGAACACTGAAGCTTTCTTT	CASTTGRAVNTEAFF
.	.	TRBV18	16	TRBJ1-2	TGTGCCAGCTCACCAATCTTCCGGACAGACGTCGGTGACTACACCTTC	CASSPIFRTDVGDYTF
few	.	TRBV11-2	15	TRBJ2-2	TGTGCCAGCAGCTTAGACGGTGCCAGAACCGGGGAGCTGTTTTTT	CASSLDGARTGELFF
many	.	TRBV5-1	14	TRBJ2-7	TGCGCCAGCAGCTTCAGGGAACCCTCCTACGAGCAGTACTTC	CASSFREPSYEQYF
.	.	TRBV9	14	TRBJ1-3	TGTGCCAGCAGCCCCGCGGGAAGAGGAAACACCATATATTTT	CASSPAGRGNTIYF
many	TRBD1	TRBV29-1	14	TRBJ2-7	TGCAGCGTTGTCCCCACAGGGGCGCGCAACGAGCAGTACTTC	CSVVPTGARNEQYF
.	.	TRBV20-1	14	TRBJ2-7	TGCAGTGCTAGAGCTACCCCTGGGGCGCACGAGCAGTACTTC	CSARATPGAHEQYF
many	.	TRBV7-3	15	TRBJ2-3	TGTGCCAGCAGCTTCTCGCAGGGCAGCACAGATACGCAGTATTTT	CASSFSQGSTDTQYF
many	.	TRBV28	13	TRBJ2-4	TGTGCCAGCAGTTCGACGGGCGCGAACATTCAGTACTTC	CASSSTGANIQYF
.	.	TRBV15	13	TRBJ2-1	TGTGCCACCAGCAGAGGTGAGGGACTCCAGCAGTTCTTC	CATSRGEGLQQFF
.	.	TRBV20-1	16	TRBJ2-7	TGCAGTGCTAGACCCATTCCGACTAGTACCCACCACGAGCAGTACTTC	CSARPIPTSTHHEQYF
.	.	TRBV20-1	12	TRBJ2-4	TGCAGTGCTAGTTTGACAAGGGACATTCAGTACTTC	CSASLTRDIQYF
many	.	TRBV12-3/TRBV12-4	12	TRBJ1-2	TGTGCCAGCAGTTACAGGGTACAAGGCTACACCTTC	CASSYRVQGYTF
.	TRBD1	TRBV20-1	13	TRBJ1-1	TGCAGTGCTAGAACAGGGGGATCTCCAAGGGCTTTCTTT	CSARTGGSPRAFF
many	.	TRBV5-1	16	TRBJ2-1	TGCGCCAGCAGCTCCCCTCCGGGGGTTTTACGCAATGAGCAGTTCTTC	CASSSPPGVLRNEQFF
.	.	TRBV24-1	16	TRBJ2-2	TGTGCCACCAGTGCCCCAGAGACTCCGAACACCGGGGAGCTGTTTTTT	CATSAPETPNTGELFF
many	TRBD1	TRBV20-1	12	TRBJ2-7	TGCAGTGCAGATGACAGGGCCCACGAGCAGTACTTC	CSADDRAHEQYF
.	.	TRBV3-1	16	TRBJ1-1	TGTGCCAGCAGCCAAGTGGCCGGGTCCCAGGTTGGTGAAGCTTTCTTT	CASSQVAGSQVGEAFF
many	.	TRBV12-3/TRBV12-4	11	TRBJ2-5	TGTGCCAGCAGCTCCGGGGAGACCCAGTACTTC	CASSSGETQYF
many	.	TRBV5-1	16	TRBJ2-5	TGCGCCAGCAGCTTGGCCTTGGGCACGTACCAAGAGACCCAGTACTTC	CASSLALGTYQETQYF
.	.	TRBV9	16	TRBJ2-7	TGTGCCAGCAGCACCCGACCCGGGGTCCGAGGGAATGAGCAGTACTTC	CASSTRPGVRGNEQYF
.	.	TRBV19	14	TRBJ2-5	TGTGCCAGTAGTATGTCACCGGGGCAAGAGACCCAGTACTTC	CASSMSPGQETQYF
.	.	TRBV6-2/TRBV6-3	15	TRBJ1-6	TGTGCCAGCAGTTACGGACGTACGGTTCATTCACCCCTCCACTTT	CASSYGRTVHSPLHF
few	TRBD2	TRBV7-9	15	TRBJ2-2	TGTGCCAGCAGCGCATGGACTAGCGGCACCGGGGAGCTGTTTTTT	CASSAWTSGTGELFF
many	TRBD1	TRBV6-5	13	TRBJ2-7	TGTGCCAGCAGTTGGGGACAGGGACTGTATCAGTACTTC	CASSWGQGLYQYF
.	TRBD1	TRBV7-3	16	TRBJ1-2	TGTGCCAGCAGCCCCCGGACAGGGGAGCTTTATTTTGGCTACACCTTC	CASSPRTGELYFGYTF
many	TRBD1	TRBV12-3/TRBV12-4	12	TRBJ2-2	TGTGCCAGCAGTCGACAGGGTTGGGAGCTGTTTTTT	CASSRQGWELFF
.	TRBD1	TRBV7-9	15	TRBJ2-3	TGTGCCAGCAGCATACAGGGGGAAGGCACAGATACGCAGTATTTT	CASSIQGEGTDTQYF
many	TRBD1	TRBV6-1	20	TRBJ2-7	TGTGCCAGCAGTCCGACTGGGACAGTAGGCTCATCAGTTTCCCTCTACGAGCAGTACTTC	CASSPTGTVGSSVSLYEQYF